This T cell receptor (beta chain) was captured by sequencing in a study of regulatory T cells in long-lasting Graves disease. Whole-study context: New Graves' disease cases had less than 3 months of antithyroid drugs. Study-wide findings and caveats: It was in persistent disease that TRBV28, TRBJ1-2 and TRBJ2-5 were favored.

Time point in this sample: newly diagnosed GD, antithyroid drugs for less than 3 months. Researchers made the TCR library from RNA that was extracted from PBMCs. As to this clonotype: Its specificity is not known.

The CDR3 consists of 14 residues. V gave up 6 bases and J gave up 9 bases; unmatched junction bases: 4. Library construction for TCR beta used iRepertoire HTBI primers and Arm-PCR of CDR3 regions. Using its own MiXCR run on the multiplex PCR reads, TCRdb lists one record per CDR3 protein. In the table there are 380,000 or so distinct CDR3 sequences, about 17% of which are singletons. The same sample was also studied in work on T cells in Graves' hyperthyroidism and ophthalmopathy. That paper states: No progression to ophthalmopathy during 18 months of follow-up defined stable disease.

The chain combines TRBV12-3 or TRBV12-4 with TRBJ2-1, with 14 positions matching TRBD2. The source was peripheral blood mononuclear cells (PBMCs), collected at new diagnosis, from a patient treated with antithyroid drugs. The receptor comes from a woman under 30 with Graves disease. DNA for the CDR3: TGTGCCAGCAGCGGACTAGCGGGGGGTACTGAGCAGTTCTTC. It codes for CASSGLAGGTEQFF.